Listed below are T cell receptor beta chains from one sample, sequenced in a study of blood T cell repertoires in COVID-19. The method was immunoSEQ multiplex PCR; TCRdb's version includes in-frame clones alone and lacks a portion of them. The repertoire holds about 410,000 clones, approximately 90% seen once, with over 1.3% in the top ten. Sequences were obtained from peripheral blood. Receptors originate from a woman aged 25-40 years with active or convalescent COVID-19. Each CDR3 is given with its conserved first and last residue. The D gene is left open where the match is weak. Clone size is stated in some rows and not others, as once, few, many or a class when expanded.

D: TRBD1; size: -; J: TRBJ1-1; V: TRBV5-1; CDR3: CASSSKTGSNTEAFF; DNA: TGCGCCAGCAGCTCGAAGACAGGGTCGAACACTGAAGCTTTCTTT
D: -; size: -; J: TRBJ2-7; V: TRBV27; CDR3: CASSLRRQGLYEQYF; DNA: TGTGCCAGCAGTTTAAGGCGCCAGGGCCTGTACGAGCAGTACTTC
D: TRBD1; size: -; J: TRBJ1-3; V: TRBV5-4; CDR3: CASSLGTGLSSGNTIYF; DNA: TGTGCCAGCAGCTTGGGGACAGGCCTATCCTCTGGAAACACCATATATTTT
D: -; size: -; J: TRBJ1-1; V: TRBV5-5; CDR3: CASSDGGGRTEAFF; DNA: TGTGCCAGCAGCGACGGCGGGGGTAGGACTGAAGCTTTCTTT
D: -; size: few; J: TRBJ2-1; V: TRBV2; CDR3: CASSEARPPNEQFF; DNA: TGTGCCAGCAGTGAAGCGAGGCCGCCCAATGAGCAGTTCTTC
D: -; size: few; J: TRBJ2-2; V: TRBV13; CDR3: CASSRDSTGELFF; DNA: TGTGCCAGCAGCCGCGACTCTACCGGGGAGCTGTTTTTT
D: -; size: -; J: TRBJ1-5; V: TRBV2; CDR3: CASALGPPQHF; DNA: TGTGCCAGCGCGCTCGGTCCGCCCCAGCATTTT
D: -; size: -; J: TRBJ2-3; V: TRBV5-6; CDR3: CASSLRGKGTDTQYF; DNA: TGTGCCAGCAGCCTCCGGGGTAAGGGCACAGATACGCAGTATTTT
D: -; size: -; J: TRBJ2-1; V: TRBV7-2; CDR3: CASRSRGYYNEQFF; DNA: TGTGCCAGCCGGTCGCGGGGCTACTACAATGAGCAGTTCTTC
D: TRBD1; size: few; J: TRBJ1-1; V: TRBV7-9; CDR3: CASSLVGDRVVAFF; DNA: TGTGCCAGCAGCTTAGTAGGGGACAGGGTGGTTGCTTTCTTT
D: TRBD1; size: -; J: TRBJ1-1; V: TRBV3-1/TRBV3-2; CDR3: CASSQTDRGYAEAFF; DNA: TGTGCCAGCAGCCAGACTGACAGGGGGTACGCTGAAGCTTTCTTT
D: -; size: -; J: TRBJ1-1; V: TRBV19; CDR3: CASSGRVPTEAFF; DNA: TGTGCCAGTAGTGGCAGGGTACCCACTGAAGCTTTCTTT
D: TRBD1; size: -; J: TRBJ1-2; V: TRBV3-1/TRBV3-2; CDR3: CASSSRQGPGYTF; DNA: TGTGCCAGCAGCAGTAGACAGGGGCCTGGCTACACCTTC
D: -; size: -; J: TRBJ1-5; V: TRBV6-4; CDR3: CASSVSRDTGNQPQHF; DNA: TGTGCCAGCAGTGTTTCCCGGGACACAGGCAATCAGCCCCAGCATTTT
D: TRBD2; size: -; J: TRBJ2-5; V: TRBV20-1; CDR3: CSASRTSGNQETQYF; DNA: TGCAGTGCTAGTCGGACTAGCGGAAATCAAGAGACCCAGTACTTC
D: TRBD1; size: -; J: TRBJ1-6; V: TRBV6-1; CDR3: CASSEVTGGGSPLHF; DNA: TGTGCCAGCAGTGAAGTCACAGGGGGGGGGTCACCCCTCCACTTT
D: TRBD1; size: -; J: TRBJ1-1; V: TRBV7-9; CDR3: CASSSPGGNTEAFF; DNA: TGTGCCAGCAGTTCCCCAGGGGGGAACACTGAAGCTTTCTTT
D: -; size: -; J: TRBJ1-2; V: TRBV4-1; CDR3: CASSQDRVASDGYTF; DNA: TGCGCCAGCAGCCAAGATCGAGTTGCCTCGGATGGCTACACCTTC
D: -; size: -; J: TRBJ1-3; V: TRBV27; CDR3: CASGPAGLAGNTIYF; DNA: TGTGCCTCCGGTCCCGCCGGACTTGCCGGAAACACCATATATTTT
D: TRBD1; size: -; J: TRBJ1-5; V: TRBV19; CDR3: CASSPGTGDNQPQHF; DNA: TGTGCCAGTAGCCCCGGGACAGGGGACAATCAGCCCCAGCATTTT
D: -; size: -; J: TRBJ1-1; V: TRBV18; CDR3: CASSQDMNTEAFF; DNA: TGTGCCAGCTCACAAGACATGAACACTGAAGCTTTCTTT
D: TRBD1; size: -; J: TRBJ1-5; V: TRBV18; CDR3: CASSPPSSQGAGQPQHF; DNA: TGTGCCAGCTCACCACCTAGCTCACAGGGGGCTGGTCAGCCCCAGCATTTT
D: TRBD1; size: -; J: TRBJ2-1; V: TRBV4-1; CDR3: CASSQVQGDDNEQFF; DNA: TGCGCCAGCAGCCAAGTACAGGGGGACGACAATGAGCAGTTCTTC
D: TRBD1; size: -; J: TRBJ1-2; V: TRBV7-6; CDR3: CASSWEPGTGHTF; DNA: TGTGCCAGCAGCTGGGAACCTGGGACAGGGCATACCTTC
D: -; size: -; J: TRBJ1-1; V: TRBV6-2/TRBV6-3; CDR3: CASSSQVGQSGAFF; DNA: TGTGCCAGCAGCAGCCAGGTGGGGCAGTCCGGGGCTTTCTTT
D: TRBD2; size: -; J: TRBJ2-1; V: TRBV7-2; CDR3: CASSVLAGGNNEQFF; DNA: TGTGCCAGCAGCGTTCTAGCGGGGGGGAACAATGAGCAGTTCTTC